The 24 T cell receptor beta chains below all came from one sample that was sequenced in a study of T cell changes during pregnancy in multiple sclerosis. The assay was immunoSEQ multiplex PCR, and TCRdb's table has in-frame clones only and misses some. In the table there are over 50,000 clones, about nine tenths of which are singletons. The sequences come from peripheral blood, collected after pregnancy. The source is a female donor with multiple sclerosis, enrolled in a pregnancy study.

V is TRBV7-2 and J is TRBJ2-7; D may be TRBD1 (6 bases). Trimming cost V 8 bases and J 4 bases, with 9 bases left between them. Germline CDR1 and CDR2: SGHTA and FQGNSA. The CDR3 totals 11 residues. The CDR3 coding sequence is TGTGCCAGCTCTGGACAGTACGAGCAGTACTTC. Its translation is CASSGQYEQYF.

The chain carries TRBV18 and TRBJ2-1, with unresolved D. Trimming stripped 4 bases from V and 6 bases from J, with 7 bases between. CDR1 is KGHSH, CDR2 LQKENI, per germline. The CDR3 length is 12 residues. This CDR3 reads CASSLVLNEQFF. As DNA, the CDR3 is TGTGCCAGCTCACTCGTTCTCAATGAGCAGTTCTTC.

This chain connects TRBV5-6 to TRBJ1-2; possibly TRBD1 for D (5 bases). Germline V gene sequence: CDR1 SGHDT, CDR2 YYEEEE. CDR3 length: 14 residues. V was trimmed by 1 base and J by 7 bases, leaving 14 bases between them. Here the CDR3 DNA reads TGTGCCAGCAGCTTGTGGGAGGGGATCTCTGGCTACACCTTC. Translating gives CASSLWEGISGYTF.

The DNA for the CDR3 is TGTGCCAGTAGCCCCCGGGACACCTACTACGAGCAGTACTTC. Amino acids: CASSPRDTYYEQYF. The rearrangement links TRBV19 to TRBJ2-7; a possible D gene is TRBD1 (6 bases). With 6 bases removed from V and 3 bases from J, the gap between germline ends came to 15 bases. CDR1 and CDR2 from the germline V gene are LNHDA and SQIVND (reference sequence). The CDR3 totals 14 residues.

The V call is TRBV5-1, the J call TRBJ2-7; 8 bases are a match to TRBD1. The CDR3 covers 16 residues. From germline, CDR1 is SGHRS and CDR2 YFSETQ. The V segment lost 4 bases and the J segment 3 bases; nucleotides outside the gene matches: 12. In DNA, the CDR3 is TGCGCCAGCAGCCCCCAGGCCCAGGACAGGGTCTACGAGCAGTACTTC. Translation: CASSPQAQDRVYEQYF.

The genes are TRBV27 and TRBJ2-7; possible D gene TRBD2, 6 bases. Between the trimmed V and J ends, which lost 5 bases and 0 bases, there was a span of 14 bases. This CDR3 region has 15 residues. The germline V gene encodes CDR1 MNHEY and CDR2 SMNVEV (reference sequence). The chain's CDR3 is CASSPLQRASYEQYF. CDR3 nucleotides: TGTGCCAGCAGTCCACTGCAGCGGGCCTCCTACGAGCAGTACTTC.

A remark on this clone: Germline is not matched at one junction end, which may reflect a read error. J is TRBJ2-2 and V is TRBV7-7; D tentatively fits TRBD1 or TRBD2 (6 bases each). The CDR3 totals 16 residues. CDR1 SSHAT and CDR2 FNYEAQ come from the germline V gene (reference sequence). CDR3 region: CASSLGGLANTGELFF. The CDR3 DNA follows: TGTGCTAGCAGCTTAGGGGGGCTAGCGAACACCGGGGAGCTGTTTTTT.

The gene calls are TRBV28 and TRBJ1-5, with D perhaps matching TRBD1 (5 bases). The germline gives CDR1 MDHEN, CDR2 SYDVKM. Between the trimmed V and J ends, which lost 6 bases and 7 bases, there was a span of 19 bases. The length of the CDR3 is 15 residues. DNA for the CDR3: TGTGCCAGCAGCACGGTACATGATAGGACACAGCCCCAGCATTTT. The encoded protein is CASSTVHDRTQPQHF.

J is TRBJ2-1 and V is TRBV7-6; D possibly corresponds to TRBD2 (5 bases). V was shortened by 4 bases and J by 8 bases, with 21 bases between the two germline ends. The CDR3 is 16 residues long. Germline V CDR1 and CDR2: SGHVS, FNYEAQ. The CDR3 region has the DNA TGTGCCAGCAGCTCGGAAAGGACCGAGAGGGCAGATGAGCAGTTCTTC. Its protein product is CASSSERTERADEQFF.

This chain joins TRBV9 and TRBJ2-1, with D perhaps matching TRBD2 (5 bases). Per the germline V gene, CDR1 is SGDLS and CDR2 is YYNGEE. The CDR3 covers 14 residues. Trimming took 3 bases from V and 6 from J, leaving 13 bases between them. DNA for the CDR3: TGTGCCAGCAGCGCTGGCCTCGGGGTCAATGAGCAGTTCTTC. Translating gives CASSAGLGVNEQFF.

The chain employs TRBV5-1 and TRBJ2-3, with D possibly TRBD2 on 5 matching bases. Germline V gene data show CDR1 as SGHRS and CDR2 as YFSETQ. CDR3 size: 13 residues. Trimming took 0 bases from V and 6 from J, leaving 8 bases between them. CDR3: CASSLERLDTQYF. The DNA of the CDR3 is TGCGCCAGCAGCTTGGAGCGGCTCGATACGCAGTATTTT.

V usage is TRBV27 and J usage is TRBJ1-1; D is unresolved. Trimming shortened V by 3 bases and J by 1 base, and 12 bases separated the two germline ends. The CDR3 is 15 residues long. Germline-derived CDR1 and CDR2 are MNHEY and SMNVEV (reference sequence). The CDR3 nucleotides are TGTGCCAGCAGTTTTAATCTTCGGGGGAACACTGAAGCTTTCTTT. Its protein is CASSFNLRGNTEAFF.

This clone was observed a few times. This chain uses TRBV19 with TRBJ2-1; 11 bases line up with TRBD2. V trimming: 6 bases; J trimming: 5 bases; junction bases outside the gene matches: 9. Germline V gene lookup returns CDR1 LNHDA and CDR2 SQIVND (reference sequence). CDR3 length: 16 amino acids. CDR3 protein: CASSHPGLAVDNEQFF. Written as DNA, the CDR3 is TGTGCCAGTAGCCATCCGGGACTAGCGGTAGACAATGAGCAGTTCTTC.

The chain has TRBV7-9 and TRBJ1-5; D ambiguous. The germline V and J ends were trimmed by 2 bases and 5 bases, with 13 bases remaining between them. This CDR3 has 15 amino acids. CDR1 SEHNR and CDR2 FQNEAQ come from the germline V gene (reference sequence). The CDR3, as DNA: TGTGCCAGCAGCTTATTGGGGAGTAGGGATCAGCCCCAGCATTTT. Translated: CASSLLGSRDQPQHF. The full variable domain, completed using reference TRBV7-9 and TRBJ1-5, is DTGVSQNPRHKITKRGQNVTFRCDPISEHNRLYWYRQTLGQGPEFLTYFQNEAQLEKSRLLSDRFSAERPKGSFSTLEIQRTEQGDSAMYLCASSLLGSRDQPQHFGDGTRLSIL.

This clone appeared a single time. The CDR3 DNA follows: TGTGCCAGTAGTCCCTCGACAGGGAATTATCAGCCCCAGCATTTT. Encoded protein: CASSPSTGNYQPQHF. V is TRBV19 and J is TRBJ1-5, with 7 nucleotides matching TRBD1. Germline V gives CDR1 LNHDA, CDR2 SQIVND (reference sequence). J gave up 5 bases and V 5 bases, and 9 bases lay outside the gene matches. The CDR3 is made up of 15 amino acids.

The J gene is TRBJ2-7, the V gene TRBV19; 8 bases fit TRBD1. In germline, CDR1 is LNHDA, CDR2 SQIVND (reference sequence). The V segment lost 6 bases and the J segment 8 bases; nucleotides outside the gene matches: 9. The CDR3 length is 13 residues. The CDR3 protein is CASSYNDRGQQYF. The CDR3 region has the DNA TGTGCCAGTAGCTATAACGACAGGGGCCAGCAGTACTTC.

This chain connects TRBV30 to TRBJ1-3; 9 nucleotides match TRBD1. With 7 bases clipped from V and 3 bases from J, the junction kept 7 bases outside the gene matches. Germline V gene data show CDR1 as GTSNPN and CDR2 as SVGIG (reference sequence). The CDR3 is 14 residues long. The CDR3 region is CAFTGTGFGNTIYF. In nucleotides, the CDR3 is TGTGCCTTCACCGGGACAGGGTTTGGAAACACCATATATTTT.

The chain is built from TRBV18 and TRBJ1-6; 7 nucleotides align to TRBD1. This CDR3 comprises 15 residues. J lost 6 bases, V lost 3 bases, and 5 bases had no gene match. The germline gives CDR1 KGHSH, CDR2 LQKENI. The CDR3 sequence: CASSPTGASNSPLHF. CDR3 DNA: TGTGCCAGCTCACCTACAGGGGCATCTAATTCACCCCTCCACTTT.

The rearrangement links TRBV14 to TRBJ1-1; D is uncertain. CDR3 length equals 14 residues. Trimming cost V 3 bases and J 0 bases, with 8 bases left between them. Germline CDR1 is SGHDN and CDR2 is FVKESK. The CDR3 sequence is CASSQLPVNTEAFF. The CDR3 DNA is TGTGCCAGCAGCCAGTTACCAGTGAACACTGAAGCTTTCTTT.

The CDR3 region has the DNA TGTGCCAGTAGACCGGACAGGGGCGAGCAGTACTTC. It encodes CASRPDRGEQYF. The chain uses TRBV19 and TRBJ2-7; 9 nucleotides match TRBD1. The CDR3 is made up of 12 amino acids. CDR1 and CDR2 (germline): LNHDA, SQIVND (reference sequence). J lost 6 bases, V lost 6 bases, and 3 bases had no gene match.

The V gene is TRBV5-1, the J gene TRBJ2-6, with a tentative D call TRBD2 (6 bases). Trimming left V 0 bases short and J 0 bases short, with 10 bases between. Germline V CDR1 and CDR2: SGHRS, YFSETQ. The CDR3 is 17 amino acids. CDR3 DNA sequence: TGCGCCAGCAGCTTGGCCTCGCGGGGCTCTGGGGCCAACGTCCTGACTTTC. Its translation: CASSLASRGSGANVLTF.

CDR3 DNA: TGCGCCAGCAGTTCCCAGGGACAGAACACTGAAGCTTTCTTT. Its protein is CASSSQGQNTEAFF. The J gene is TRBJ1-1, the V gene TRBV5-1, with D possibly TRBD1 on 6 matching bases. CDR1 and CDR2 from the germline V gene are SGHRS and YFSETQ. Trimming took 5 bases from V and 1 from J, leaving 12 bases between them. CDR3 length equals 14 residues.

The chain is built from TRBV18 and TRBJ1-2; D remains ambiguous. The V and J ends lost 2 bases and 8 bases respectively, with 15 bases between them. The length of the CDR3 is 14 residues. Looked up from germline, CDR1 is KGHSH and CDR2 is LQKENI. The CDR3 bases are TGTGCCAGCTCACCAGGGAGCCAACTGGGAGGCTACACCTTC. It encodes CASSPGSQLGGYTF. The full variable domain, its missing parts supplied by reference TRBV18 and TRBJ1-2, is NAGVMQNPRHLVRRRGQEARLRCSPMKGHSHVYWYRQLPEEGLKFMVYLQKENIIDESGMPKERFSAEFPKEGPSILRIQQVVRGDSAAYFCASSPGSQLGGYTFGSGTRLTVV.

This chain joins TRBV27 and TRBJ2-5; 7 bases are a match to TRBD1. Germline loops: CDR1 MNHEY, CDR2 SMNVEV (reference sequence). V gave up 8 bases and J gave up 5 bases; unmatched junction bases: 8. The CDR3 sequence is 13 residues long. This chain's CDR3 is CASSWTGSETQYF. The DNA of the CDR3 is TGTGCCAGCTCCTGGACAGGATCGGAGACCCAGTACTTC.